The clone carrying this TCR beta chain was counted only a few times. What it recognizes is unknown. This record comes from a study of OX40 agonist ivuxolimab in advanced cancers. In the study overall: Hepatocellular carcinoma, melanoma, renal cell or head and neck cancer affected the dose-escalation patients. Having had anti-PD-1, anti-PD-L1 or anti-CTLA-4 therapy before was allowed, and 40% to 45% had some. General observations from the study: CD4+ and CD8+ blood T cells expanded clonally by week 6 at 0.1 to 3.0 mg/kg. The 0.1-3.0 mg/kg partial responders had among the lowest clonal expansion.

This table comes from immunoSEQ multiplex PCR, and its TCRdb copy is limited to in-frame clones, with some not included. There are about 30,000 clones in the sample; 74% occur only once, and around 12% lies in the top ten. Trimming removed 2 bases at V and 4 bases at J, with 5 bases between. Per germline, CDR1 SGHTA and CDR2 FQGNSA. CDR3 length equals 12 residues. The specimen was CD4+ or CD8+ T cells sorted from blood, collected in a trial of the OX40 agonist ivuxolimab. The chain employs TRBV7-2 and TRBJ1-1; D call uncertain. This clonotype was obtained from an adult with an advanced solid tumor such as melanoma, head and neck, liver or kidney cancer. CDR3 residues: CASSLHRTEAFF. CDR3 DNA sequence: TGTGCCAGCAGCTTACACCGCACTGAAGCTTTCTTT. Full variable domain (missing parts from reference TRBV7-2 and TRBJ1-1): GAGVSQSPSNKVTEKGKDVELRCDPISGHTALYWYRQSLGQGLEFLIYFQGNSAPDKSGLPSDRFSAERTGGSVSTLTIQRTQQEDSAVYLCASSLHRTEAFFGQGTRLTVV.